This T cell receptor (beta chain) was identified in a study of post-analysis software for immune sequencing data. Overall study results and limits: Controls had lower frequencies than patients of five TRBV segments, which included TRBV5-6, TRBV5-1 and TRBV20-1.

Remarks on this clonotype: Its antigen is not known.

Libraries were made from TCR beta cDNA, and they carried unique molecular identifiers. Each CDR3 protein is one row after TCRdb ran MiXCR on the PCR reads. The sample includes around 700,000 distinct CDR3 sequences, roughly three fifths of them seen just once. V was pared by 2 bases and J by 3 bases, with 13 bases of the junction left unmatched. CDR1 MNHEY and CDR2 SVGEGT come from the germline V gene. CDR3 length: 18 amino acids. The origin of this receptor is a girl aged 2 to 9 with multiple sclerosis. The source material was blood. The chain employs TRBV6-2 or TRBV6-3 and TRBJ2-3, with 8 positions matching TRBD2. CDR3 in DNA: TGTGCCAGCAGTTACGTGAGCGGCGGGGGGACTATTACAGATACGCAGTATTTT. Its protein product is CASSYVSGGGTITDTQYF.